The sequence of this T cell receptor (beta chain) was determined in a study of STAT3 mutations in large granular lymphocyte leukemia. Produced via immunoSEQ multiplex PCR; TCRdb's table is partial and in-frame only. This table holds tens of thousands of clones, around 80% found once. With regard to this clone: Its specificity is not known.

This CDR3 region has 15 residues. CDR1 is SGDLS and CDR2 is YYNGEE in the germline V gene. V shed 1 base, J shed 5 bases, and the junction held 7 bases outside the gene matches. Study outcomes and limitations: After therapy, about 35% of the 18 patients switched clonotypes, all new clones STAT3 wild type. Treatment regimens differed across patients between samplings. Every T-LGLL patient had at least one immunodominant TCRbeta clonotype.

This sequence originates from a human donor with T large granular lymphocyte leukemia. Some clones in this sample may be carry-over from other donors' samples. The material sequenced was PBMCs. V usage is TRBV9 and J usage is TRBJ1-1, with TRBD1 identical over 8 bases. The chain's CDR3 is CASSVLQGGRTEAFF. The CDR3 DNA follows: TGTGCCAGCAGCGTACTACAGGGGGGGAGGACTGAAGCTTTCTTT.